These 8 T cell receptor beta chains originate from one sample sequenced in a study of CD8 T cells in Susac syndrome. Random hexamers were used to reverse transcribe an amount of about 0.45 to 1 ug RNA. One entry per CDR3 protein results from TCRdb running MiXCR on the immunoSEQ multiplex PCR reads. Of approximately 200,000 distinct CDR3 sequences detected, approximately 95% appear once; the ten largest clones hold 0.082%. The sequencing sample was made of CD4+ T cells from PBMCs. All receptors derive from a human donor with multiple sclerosis.

This clonotype has a single count. This chain uses TRBV20-1 with TRBJ1-5; 11 nucleotides agree with TRBD1. V lost 5 bases, J lost 6 bases, and 9 bases stayed unmatched. The CDR3 consists of 15 residues. Looked up from germline, CDR1 is DFQATT and CDR2 is SNEGSKA (reference sequence). For the CDR3, the DNA is TGCAGTGCTGGAGCAGGGACAGGGGGAGTTCAGCCCCAGCATTTT. The encoded protein is CSAGAGTGGVQPQHF.

This clonotype was recorded once. V is TRBV5-1 and J is TRBJ1-5; tentative D call: TRBD1 (6 bases). V was cut by 0 bases and J by 3 bases, with 10 bases left in between. Germline V gives CDR1 SGHRS, CDR2 YFSETQ. The CDR3 is 15 residues long. This CDR3 reads CASSLDPGDNQPQHF. CDR3 coding DNA: TGCGCCAGCAGCTTGGACCCAGGGGACAATCAGCCCCAGCATTTT.

The chain is built from TRBV18 and TRBJ2-3; D possibly corresponds to TRBD1 (6 bases). Between the trimmed V and J ends, which lost 2 bases and 5 bases, there was a span of 11 bases. The CDR3 sequence is 14 residues long. Germline V gives CDR1 KGHSH, CDR2 LQKENI. CDR3: CASSPVQGIDTQYF. The CDR3 DNA is TGTGCCAGCTCACCAGTCCAGGGGATAGATACGCAGTATTTT. Full variable domain (rest looked up from reference TRBV18 and TRBJ2-3): NAGVMQNPRHLVRRRGQEARLRCSPMKGHSHVYWYRQLPEEGLKFMVYLQKENIIDESGMPKERFSAEFPKEGPSILRIQQVVRGDSAAYFCASSPVQGIDTQYFGPGTRLTVL.

This chain connects TRBV30 to TRBJ1-2; TRBD1 might be the D (5 bases). The CDR3 covers 15 residues. V dropped 2 bases and J dropped 7 bases, with 20 bases sitting between them. CDR1 and CDR2 from the germline V gene are GTSNPN and SVGIG (reference sequence). This chain's CDR3 is CAWSYNTGTGLGYTF. CDR3 nucleotide sequence: TGTGCCTGGAGTTACAATACCGGGACCGGCCTTGGCTACACCTTC.

This chain uses TRBV12-3 or TRBV12-4 with TRBJ2-4, with D unclear. The CDR3 is made up of 14 amino acids. V dropped 3 bases and J dropped 6 bases, with 12 bases sitting between them. The CDR3 is CASSLSVSVNIQYF. In DNA form, the CDR3 reads TGTGCCAGCAGTTTGAGCGTTTCGGTAAACATTCAGTACTTC.

This clonotype was recorded only once. V usage is TRBV29-1 and J usage is TRBJ1-1; D is ambiguous. Between the trimmed V and J ends, which lost 5 bases and 1 base, there was a span of 11 bases. The CDR3 contains 13 residues. CDR1 is SQVTM, CDR2 ANQGSEA, per germline. CDR3 region: CSVIQTKNTEAFF. CDR3 DNA: TGCAGCGTTATACAAACGAAGAACACTGAAGCTTTCTTT.

The J gene is TRBJ2-1, the V gene TRBV6-6, with a tentative D call TRBD2 (5 bases). This CDR3 comprises 14 residues. CDR1 is MNHNY and CDR2 is SVGAGI in the germline V gene (reference sequence). Trimming left V 10 bases short and J 3 bases short, with 16 bases between. CDR3 region: CATRLSGGYNEQFF. CDR3 coding DNA: TGTGCCACCCGCCTGAGCGGTGGCTACAATGAGCAGTTCTTC.

The chain carries TRBV30 and TRBJ1-5; no clear D gene. Germline V gives CDR1 GTSNPN, CDR2 SVGIG (reference sequence). Trimming stripped 3 bases from V and 11 bases from J, with 17 bases between. The CDR3 contains 13 residues. The CDR3 DNA reads as TGTGCCTGGAGCTCAAATCCCAACTTGTCCCAGCATTTT. Translating it yields CAWSSNPNLSQHF.